Following are 30 T cell receptor beta chains from one sample sequenced in a study of T cells after yellow fever vaccination. TCRdb fed the 5' RACE reads into MiXCR, producing one record per CDR3 protein. The table has fewer than 350,000 distinct CDR3 sequences, around 4% seen once; the top ten hold roughly a quarter. Sequencing was performed on PBMCs, taken on the day of the yellow fever booster vaccination. These receptor sequences come from a man aged 18 to 29 who received the YFV17D yellow fever vaccine.

This clonotype was counted at least ten times. This sequence joins TRBV4-1 and TRBJ2-7; D is unresolved. This CDR3 has 13 residues. Trimming shortened V by 1 base and J by 7 bases, and 11 bases separated the two germline ends. The V gene's germline CDR1 is MGHRA and CDR2 YSYEKL. CDR3 region: CASSQGSKMEQYV. The CDR3 DNA reads as TGCGCCAGCAGCCAAGGGTCTAAGATGGAGCAGTACGTC.

This clonotype has ten or more counts. The chain uses TRBV5-5 and TRBJ1-4, with a weak D call TRBD1 (6 bases). V was trimmed by 7 bases and J by 11 bases, leaving 18 bases between them. This CDR3 contains 13 residues. Germline CDR1 and CDR2: SGHKS and YYEKEE (reference sequence). CDR3 loop: CASERAGEGKLFF. CDR3 coding DNA: TGTGCCAGCGAGAGGGCAGGGGAGGGGAAACTGTTTTTT.

This clonotype was picked up a small number of times. The chain links TRBV10-3 to TRBJ2-2; 7 bases are a match to TRBD2. This CDR3 contains 15 residues. V lost 8 bases, J lost 4 bases, and 10 bases stayed unmatched. Germline V gene lookup returns CDR1 ENHRY and CDR2 SYGVKD. The CDR3 sequence is CAILKSREGTGELFF. CDR3 DNA: TGTGCCATCCTTAAGTCCAGGGAGGGCACCGGGGAGCTGTTTTTT.

This clonotype was seen a few times. This chain links TRBV20-1 with TRBJ1-1; TRBD1 might be the D (6 bases). Germline CDR1 DFQATT, CDR2 SNEGSKA (reference sequence). The CDR3 runs to 11 residues. The CDR3 here is CLGGGGTEAFF. CDR3 coding DNA: TGCCTGGGAGGGGGGGGAACTGAAGCTTTCTTT.

This clonotype was seen a handful of times. The rearrangement uses TRBV4-2 and TRBJ2-1; 9 bases align to TRBD1. The junction had 5 bases not matched to a gene; V was cut back by 3 bases and J by 8 bases. The CDR3 is 14 amino acids. The germline gives CDR1 LGHNA, CDR2 YNFKEQ. In nucleotides, the CDR3 is TGTGCCAGCAGCCATGGGACAGGGACGTATGAGCAGTTCTTC. It codes for CASSHGTGTYEQFF.

V usage is TRBV4-3 and J usage is TRBJ2-1; a weak D match, TRBD2 (6 bases). CDR3 length: 17 amino acids. V lost 1 base, J lost 0 bases, and 13 bases lay in between. Germline V gives CDR1 LGHNA, CDR2 YSLEER. The CDR3 protein is CASSQGLDYNSYNEQFF. The CDR3 nucleotides are TGCGCCAGCAGCCAAGGACTGGACTACAACTCCTACAATGAGCAGTTCTTC.

The CDR3 sequence: CASSHRRTLGSGELFF. The DNA of the CDR3 is TGCGCCAGCAGCCACCGACGGACCTTGGGGTCCGGGGAGCTGTTTTTT. The rearrangement links TRBV5-1 to TRBJ2-2; no clear D. This CDR3 region has 16 residues. V shed 4 bases and J shed 6 bases, with 19 bases lying between them. The germline V gene has CDR1 SGHRS and CDR2 YFSETQ.

This clonotype was detected many times. The CDR3 region is CASSLLRARGGRNEQFF. The CDR3 bases are TGTGCCAGCAGCTTACTGCGGGCGCGGGGGGGCCGGAATGAGCAGTTCTTC. V gene TRBV7-8 combines with J gene TRBJ2-1, with 9 nucleotides matching TRBD2. In germline, CDR1 is SGHVS, CDR2 FQNEAQ. The CDR3 is made up of 17 amino acids. V gave up 2 bases and J gave up 7 bases; unmatched junction bases: 12.

This clonotype was seen repeatedly, ten times or more. CDR3: CASSYSTSSYEQYF. For the CDR3, the DNA is TGTGCCAGCAGTTACTCGACTAGCTCCTACGAGCAGTACTTC. This rearrangement joins TRBV6-2 or TRBV6-3 to TRBJ2-7; a possible D gene is TRBD2 (6 bases). V was cut by 0 bases and J by 0 bases, with 6 bases left in between. Germline CDR1 reads MNHEY; CDR2 reads SVGEGT. The CDR3 sequence is 14 residues long.

This clonotype has a count of ten or more. The rearrangement uses TRBV11-2 and TRBJ1-5, with D maybe TRBD1 (5 bases). CDR1 and CDR2 from the germline V gene are SGHAT and FQNNGV. The CDR3 contains 13 residues. Trimming pared 1 base from V and 6 bases from J, leaving 7 bases between. The CDR3 nucleotides are TGTGCCAGCAGCTTAGCAGGGCGTCAGCCCCAGCATTTT. It encodes CASSLAGRQPQHF.

This clonotype was seen ten or more times. J is TRBJ1-5 and V is TRBV5-5; D is unclear. Per germline, CDR1 SGHKS and CDR2 YYEKEE (reference sequence). V was shortened by 3 bases and J by 7 bases, with 17 bases between the two germline ends. The CDR3 extends over 15 amino acids. In DNA, the CDR3 is TGTGCCAGCAGCTCGATGCCGCTGGCGAAACAGCCCCAGCATTTT. Its translation: CASSSMPLAKQPQHF.

In its sample, this clonotype was seen a few times. The chain combines TRBV4-1 with TRBJ2-3, with 7 bases that match TRBD1. The germline V gene has CDR1 MGHRA and CDR2 YSYEKL. V dropped 0 bases and J dropped 2; count of bases not matched to a gene: 2. This CDR3 is 15 amino acids long. The CDR3 sequence is CASSQDDRATDTQYF. The CDR3 coding sequence is TGCGCCAGCAGCCAAGACGACAGGGCCACAGATACGCAGTATTTT.

This clonotype was counted many times. This chain joins TRBV7-9 and TRBJ2-2; D perhaps matches TRBD2 (5 bases). The germline V gene has CDR1 SEHNR and CDR2 FQNEAQ (reference sequence). This CDR3 is 13 amino acids long. V shed 1 base and J shed 6 bases, with 6 bases lying between them. The CDR3 DNA is TGTGCCAGCAGCTTAGAAGCGGCCGGGGAGCTGTTTTTT. This codes for CASSLEAAGELFF.

This clonotype was seen a handful of times. The V and J genes are TRBV4-1 and TRBJ2-1; D is unresolved. Trimming took off 1 base at V and 3 bases at J, with 10 bases between the two ends. Germline V gives CDR1 MGHRA, CDR2 YSYEKL. This CDR3 region has 15 residues. The CDR3 DNA reads as TGCGCCAGCAGCCAAGGTGTACTGAACTACAATGAGCAGTTCTTC. This translates into CASSQGVLNYNEQFF.

There are many counts of this clonotype. The gene calls are TRBV5-1 and TRBJ1-1, with TRBD1 matching over 7 bases. Trimming took 3 bases from V and 0 from J; bases not matched to a gene: 5. Germline-derived CDR1 and CDR2 are SGHRS and YFSETQ. This CDR3 spans 15 amino acids. The CDR3 is CASSWGQTMNTEAFF. The CDR3 DNA reads TGCGCCAGCAGCTGGGGACAGACCATGAACACTGAAGCTTTCTTT.

This clonotype was recorded a few times. The chain recombines TRBV7-2 with TRBJ2-3; D not resolved. This CDR3 region has 14 residues. Germline V gene lookup returns CDR1 SGHTA and CDR2 FQGNSA. Trimming removed 4 bases from V and 4 bases from J, with 12 bases in between. The CDR3 DNA follows: TGTGCCAGCAGCTCTTGGAATGGAGCAGATACGCAGTATTTT. Its protein is CASSSWNGADTQYF.

In its sample, this clonotype was seen many times. CDR3 nucleotides: TGTGCCATCAAGATACCACGCGGGAGAGGAACTGAAGCTTTCTTT. Translated, it gives CAIKIPRGRGTEAFF. The V and J genes are TRBV10-3 and TRBJ1-1; D is ambiguous. This CDR3 has 15 amino acids. The germline CDR1 and CDR2 sequences are ENHRY and SYGVKD. Trimming stripped 7 bases from V and 5 bases from J, with 20 bases between.

The table lists this clonotype with many counts. The chain links TRBV5-1 to TRBJ1-3, with D hard to call. The germline V and J ends were trimmed by 2 bases and 4 bases, with 16 bases remaining between them. The CDR3 contains 16 residues. Germline V gene sequence: CDR1 SGHRS, CDR2 YFSETQ. The CDR3 bases are TGCGCCAGCAGCTTTGCCGTCTCGCCCCCCGGAAACACCATATATTTT. Protein sequence: CASSFAVSPPGNTIYF.

This clonotype was seen only a few times. The gene calls are TRBV5-4 and TRBJ2-3; 8 bases are a match to TRBD2. CDR1 is SGHNT and CDR2 is YYREEE in the germline V gene (reference sequence). Trimming took 0 bases from V and 2 from J; bases not matched to a gene: 5. CDR3 length: 16 residues. The CDR3 region has the DNA TGTGCCAGCAGCTTGGCCGGGGGGGTATCCACAGATACGCAGTATTTT. Translation gives CASSLAGGVSTDTQYF. Using reference TRBV5-4 and TRBJ2-3 for the parts outside the CDR3, the full variable domain is ETGVTQSPTHLIKTRGQQVTLRCSSQSGHNTVSWYQQALGQGPQFIFQYYREEENGRGNFPPRFSGLQFPNYSSELNVNALELDDSALYLCASSLAGGVSTDTQYFGPGTRLTVL.

The chain employs TRBV5-1 and TRBJ2-3, with D uncertain. Trimming stripped 4 bases from V and 2 bases from J, with 14 bases between. The CDR3 contains 15 residues. Germline CDR1 reads SGHRS; CDR2 reads YFSETQ. The DNA for the CDR3 is TGCGCCAGCAGCGTCCGGGTCCCCCCCACAGATACGCAGTATTTT. The encoded protein is CASSVRVPPTDTQYF.

This clonotype was seen ten or more times. This rearrangement joins TRBV5-5 to TRBJ2-1; D call uncertain. Germline values: CDR1 SGHKS, CDR2 YYEKEE (reference sequence). V gave up 2 bases and J gave up 7 bases, with 16 bases separating them. CDR3 size: 15 residues. This CDR3 reads CASSFGGDSRNEQFF. CDR3 DNA sequence: TGTGCCAGCAGCTTTGGCGGCGATTCGAGGAATGAGCAGTTCTTC.

This clonotype was found many times. The chain uses TRBV14 and TRBJ2-6; a possible D gene is TRBD1 (6 bases). The CDR3 is 16 residues long. The germline CDR1 and CDR2 sequences are SGHDN and FVKESK. With 5 bases removed from V and 4 bases from J, the gap between germline ends came to 15 bases. As DNA, the CDR3 is TGTGCCAGCAGCGCCTGGGGGCGGCACGGGGCCAACGTCCTGACTTTC. Translated: CASSAWGRHGANVLTF.

This clonotype was counted between two and nine times. The CDR3 is CASSPSSNTEAFF. CDR3 bases: TGTGCCAGCAGCCCGTCTTCGAACACTGAAGCTTTCTTT. This chain links TRBV6-6 with TRBJ1-1; no firm D call. The CDR3 covers 13 residues. V dropped 6 bases and J dropped 1 base, with 9 bases sitting between them. The germline gives CDR1 MNHNY, CDR2 SVGAGI (reference sequence).

The chain employs TRBV6-1 and TRBJ2-6, with 7 bases fitting TRBD1. CDR1 and CDR2 (germline): MNHNS, SASEGT. Germline trimming cut 4 bases from V and 0 bases from J; bases unmatched to any gene: 6. The CDR3 is 17 residues long. The CDR3 here is CASSVQGVGSGANVLTF. The CDR3 DNA sequence: TGTGCCAGCAGTGTTCAGGGGGTGGGCTCTGGGGCCAACGTCCTGACTTTC.

The chain joins TRBV10-2 to TRBJ2-7; D perhaps matches TRBD2 (6 bases). Between the trimmed V and J ends, which lost 4 bases and 0 bases, there was a span of 10 bases. Germline CDR1 is WSHSY and CDR2 is SAAADI. The CDR3 is 14 residues long. CDR3 coding DNA: TGCGCCAGCAGTGGGTACGGGAGCTCCTACGAGCAGTACTTC. This encodes CASSGYGSSYEQYF.

The table lists this clonotype with many counts. V and J are TRBV29-1 and TRBJ2-5, with D perhaps TRBD2 (6 bases). The CDR3 has 15 residues. V shed 4 bases and J shed 2 bases, with 17 bases lying between them. Germline lookup yields CDR1 SQVTM and CDR2 ANQGSEA. The CDR3 sequence: CSVAQPAGTQETQYF. The CDR3 DNA reads TGCAGCGTTGCTCAACCGGCGGGGACTCAAGAGACCCAGTACTTC.

There are many counts of this clonotype. The rearrangement joins TRBV5-1 to TRBJ1-1; no reliable D call. Germline assignment: CDR1 SGHRS and CDR2 YFSETQ. Trimming cost V 2 bases and J 0 bases, with 8 bases left between them. The CDR3 sequence is 14 residues long. The CDR3 reads CASSFMNMNTEAFF. The CDR3 nucleotides read TGCGCCAGCAGCTTTATGAACATGAACACTGAAGCTTTCTTT. Drawing the rest from reference TRBV5-1 and TRBJ1-1, the complete variable domain is KAGVTQTPRYLIKTRGQQVTLSCSPISGHRSVSWYQQTPGQGLQFLFEYFSETQRNKGNFPGRFSGRQFSNSRSEMNVSTLELGDSALYLCASSFMNMNTEAFFGQGTRLTVV.

The table lists this clonotype with a few counts. The chain is built from TRBV28 and TRBJ2-1; TRBD2 matches 8 bases. This CDR3 is 16 amino acids long. Looked up from germline, CDR1 is MDHEN and CDR2 is SYDVKM. The J segment lost 0 bases and the V segment lost 2 bases, leaving 3 bases of the junction unmatched. The chain's CDR3 is CASSLIAGSSYNEQFF. CDR3 bases: TGTGCCAGCAGTTTAATAGCGGGGAGCTCCTACAATGAGCAGTTCTTC.

The table lists this clonotype with many counts. The genes are TRBV3-1 and TRBJ2-1, with TRBD2 identical over 7 bases. Germline assignment: CDR1 LGHDT and CDR2 YNNKEL (reference sequence). The CDR3 covers 14 residues. Trimming took 2 bases from V and 3 from J; bases not matched to a gene: 1. Here the CDR3 reads CASSQQRGYNEQFF. The CDR3 DNA follows: TGTGCCAGCAGCCAACAGCGGGGCTACAATGAGCAGTTCTTC.

This CDR3 is CASSSLRYTGELFF. For the CDR3, the DNA is TGTGCCAGCAGCTCCCTCAGATACACCGGGGAGCTGTTTTTT. This chain uses TRBV7-2 with TRBJ2-2; D gene unclear. The CDR3 loop spans 14 amino acids. CDR1 and CDR2 (germline): SGHTA, FQGNSA. V was clipped by 4 bases and J by 3 bases, with 9 bases between them.